These 25 T cell receptor beta chains were sequenced from one sample in a study of a mutant IDH1 vaccine in newly diagnosed glioma. This sample's time point: baseline, week 1 (first vaccination visit). Treatment given: pre-vaccination baseline after standard-of-care therapy. Profiling relied on immunoSEQ multiplex PCR, and the TCRdb table lists in-frame clones only, not all of them. The repertoire includes just under 95,000 clones, roughly 75% of them detected once, and less than 8.5% sits in the top ten. Here the sequenced sample was PBMCs, taken from a glioma patient treated with radiotherapy, temozolomide or both. These receptor sequences come from a man between 35 and 55 years old with glioma.

The chain combines TRBV6-5 with TRBJ1-1; TRBD1 matches at 7 bases. V lost 5 bases to trimming and J lost 5 bases; unmatched junction nucleotides: 5. CDR3 length: 13 amino acids. CDR1 is MNHEY and CDR2 is SVGAGI in the germline V gene. The CDR3 bases are TGTGCCAGCAGTATCTCAGGGGGGACTGAAGCTTTCTTT. Amino acid sequence: CASSISGGTEAFF.

The genes are TRBV25-1 and TRBJ2-3, with 8 bases lining up with TRBD1. CDR1 is MGHDK, CDR2 SYGVNS, per germline. This CDR3 is 15 amino acids long. Trimming cost V 4 bases and J 1 base; bases outside gene matches: 4. CDR3 sequence (DNA): TGTGCCAGCAGTGGGACAGGGACGGGCACAGATACGCAGTATTTT. As protein: CASSGTGTGTDTQYF.

This clone has a handful of counts. This chain links TRBV7-2 with TRBJ2-6; D might be TRBD1 (5 bases). The germline V gene encodes CDR1 SGHTA and CDR2 FQGNSA. This CDR3 region has 14 residues. V gave up 4 bases and J gave up 4 bases, with 8 bases separating them. CDR3 in DNA: TGTGCCAGCAGCTCAGGGTTGGGGGCCAACGTCCTGACTTTC. Residues: CASSSGLGANVLTF.

V is TRBV6-4 and J is TRBJ2-7, with 8 bases aligning to TRBD2. Germline trimming cut 4 bases from V and 0 bases from J; bases unmatched to any gene: 5. From germline, CDR1 is MRHNA and CDR2 SNTAGT. CDR3 length equals 15 residues. DNA of the CDR3: TGTGCCAGCAGTGTTCAACGGGGGGGCTCCTACGAGCAGTACTTC. Translation: CASSVQRGGSYEQYF.

J is TRBJ2-2 and V is TRBV5-5; D might be TRBD2 (5 bases). The CDR3 runs 14 residues. Trimming took off 7 bases at V and 1 base at J, with 11 bases between the two ends. The germline V gene encodes CDR1 SGHKS and CDR2 YYEKEE (reference sequence). CDR3 loop: CASSISGNTGELFF. The CDR3 nucleotides read TGTGCCAGCTCCATCAGCGGGAACACCGGGGAGCTGTTTTTT.

The rearrangement links TRBV2 to TRBJ2-7; 7 nucleotides agree with TRBD1. With V trimmed by 6 bases and J by 2 bases, 4 bases remained unmatched. The CDR3 runs 13 residues. Germline V CDR1 and CDR2: SNHLY, FYNNEI. In nucleotides, the CDR3 is TGTGCCAGCAGAGGACAGGCGACCTACGAGCAGTACTTC. As protein: CASRGQATYEQYF.

Concerning this clone itself: The junction does not match germline at one end; this may be a read error. In the same sample, other DNA sequences code for this CDR3. The CDR3, as DNA: TGTGCCAGCAGTGTGGAAGGCAGGGCGGCTCCCATCTATGGTTACACCTTC. Amino acids: CASSVEGRAAPIYGYTF. This chain uses TRBV6-1 with TRBJ1-2, with D possibly TRBD1 on 5 matching bases. The CDR3 consists of 17 residues. Germline V gives CDR1 MNHNS, CDR2 SASEGT.

The CDR3 loop reads CASSRDRGFSEQYF. The CDR3 DNA sequence: TGTGCCAGTAGTCGGGACAGGGGATTTTCCGAGCAGTACTTC. This rearrangement joins TRBV19 to TRBJ2-7, with 10 bases identical to TRBD1. The CDR3 is 14 residues long. The junction had 7 bases not matched to a gene; V was cut back by 5 bases and J by 6 bases. CDR1 is LNHDA and CDR2 is SQIVND in the germline V gene (reference sequence).

As for this clone: A junction end diverges from the germline sequence, so it may reflect a read error. The sample has other DNA sequences that encode this CDR3 too. J is TRBJ2-7 and V is TRBV7-2; D gene ambiguous. From germline, CDR1 is SGHTA and CDR2 FQGNSA. This CDR3 region has 13 residues. The CDR3 reads CASSYDPHHEQYF. The CDR3 coding sequence is TGTGCCAGTAGCTACGACCCACACCACGAGCAGTACTTC.

This rearrangement joins TRBV6-5 to TRBJ1-3; TRBD1 matches at 7 bases. Germline values: CDR1 MNHEY, CDR2 SVGAGI. The V segment lost 10 bases and the J segment 0 bases; nucleotides outside the gene matches: 6. The CDR3 sequence is 14 residues long. CDR3 loop: CATTEGASGNTIYF. The CDR3 coding sequence is TGTGCCACCACCGAGGGGGCCTCTGGAAACACCATATATTTT.

This clone has more than one count but fewer than ten. This chain links TRBV5-4 with TRBJ2-3; D may be TRBD1 (5 bases). Germline V gene sequence: CDR1 SGHNT, CDR2 YYREEE (reference sequence). There are 14 residues in the CDR3. Deletions cut 7 bases from V and 2 bases from J, with 14 bases between. DNA of the CDR3: TGTGCCAGCCCAGGGTCACGTTACACAGATACGCAGTATTTT. It yields the protein CASPGSRYTDTQYF.

The J gene is TRBJ1-1, the V gene TRBV6-6; the match to TRBD1 covers 9 bases. This CDR3 is built from 14 residues. CDR1 MNHNY and CDR2 SVGAGI come from the germline V gene (reference sequence). With 2 bases clipped from V and 6 bases from J, the junction kept 4 bases outside the gene matches. CDR3 bases: TGTGCCAGCAGTTACAGAGGACAGGGGCCTGAAGCTTTCTTT. It codes for CASSYRGQGPEAFF.

This clone has more than one count but fewer than ten. V and J are TRBV19 and TRBJ1-1; no clear D. The CDR3 has 13 amino acids. The ends were cut back, 3 bases at V and 6 bases at J, with 11 bases in the middle. Germline CDR1 LNHDA, CDR2 SQIVND (reference sequence). This CDR3 reads CASSIGVAAEAFF. Here the CDR3 DNA reads TGTGCCAGTAGTATTGGGGTCGCGGCTGAAGCTTTCTTT.

The chain uses TRBV7-6 and TRBJ2-1; D may be TRBD1 (6 bases). Trimming left V 5 bases short and J 10 bases short, with 12 bases between. This CDR3 has 12 amino acids. CDR1 SGHVS and CDR2 FNYEAQ come from the germline V gene. DNA for the CDR3: TGTGCCAGCAGCCCTCAGGGGACGGAGCAGTTCTTC. Translated: CASSPQGTEQFF.

This chain links TRBV4-2 with TRBJ2-5; 9 bases map to TRBD1. The germline CDR1 and CDR2 sequences are LGHNA and YNFKEQ. Trimming took 3 bases from V and 5 from J; bases not matched to a gene: 4. The CDR3 has 14 amino acids. CDR3 nucleotides: TGTGCCAGCAGCCAGGACAGGGGACGGGAGACCCAGTACTTC. Its translation: CASSQDRGRETQYF.

J is TRBJ2-5 and V is TRBV27; D is ambiguous. Trimming stripped 5 bases from V and 5 bases from J, with 15 bases between. This CDR3 has 14 residues. Germline-derived CDR1 and CDR2 are MNHEY and SMNVEV (reference sequence). CDR3 sequence reads: CASSIIHGRETQYF. CDR3 sequence (DNA): TGTGCCAGCAGTATAATACATGGCAGGGAGACCCAGTACTTC.

This chain joins TRBV28 and TRBJ2-7; D unclear. The CDR3 extends over 10 amino acids. With 8 bases removed from V and 6 bases from J, the gap between germline ends came to 8 bases. CDR1 is MDHEN and CDR2 is SYDVKM in the germline V gene. The CDR3 DNA follows: TGTGCCAGCTCTGGTTTCGAGCAGTACTTC. It is translated as CASSGFEQYF. Complete variable domain (other parts from reference TRBV28 and TRBJ2-7): DVKVTQSSRYLVKRTGEKVFLECVQDMDHENMFWYRQDPGLGLRLIYFSYDVKMKEKGDIPEGYSVSREKKERFSLILESASTNQTSMYLCASSGFEQYFGPGTRLTVT.

This chain connects TRBV4-2 to TRBJ2-6; D is possibly TRBD1 or TRBD2 (5 bases each). The germline gives CDR1 LGHNA, CDR2 YNFKEQ. Trimming left V 4 bases short and J 4 bases short, with 29 bases between. The CDR3 sequence is 21 residues long. CDR3 residues: CASSRKPNLRDPQAGANVLTF. The CDR3 DNA sequence: TGTGCCAGCAGCCGAAAGCCCAACCTCCGGGACCCCCAGGCGGGGGCCAACGTCCTGACTTTC.

There are a few counts of this clone. Distinct nucleotide sequences in the sample also encode this CDR3. V is TRBV7-2 and J is TRBJ1-4; 9 nucleotides align to TRBD1. The CDR3 is 14 residues long. The germline CDR1 and CDR2 sequences are SGHTA and FQGNSA. Losses at the gene ends were 5 bases for V and 7 bases for J; bases not matched to a gene: 5. The CDR3 protein is CASSRDRAPEKLFF. The CDR3 DNA follows: TGTGCCAGCAGCCGGGACAGGGCGCCTGAAAAACTGTTTTTT.

The rearrangement links TRBV18 to TRBJ2-7, with a possible D match to TRBD2 (7 bases). Trimming left V 3 bases short and J 6 bases short, with 12 bases between. This CDR3 contains 13 residues. Germline V lookup: CDR1 KGHSH, CDR2 LQKENI. CDR3 DNA: TGTGCCAGCTCACCCAGGGGCGGGGGCGAGCAGTACTTC. Translated: CASSPRGGGEQYF.

The chain joins TRBV27 to TRBJ2-7; D could derive from TRBD1 or TRBD2 (5 bases each). The germline V gene has CDR1 MNHEY and CDR2 SMNVEV (reference sequence). This CDR3 is 14 amino acids long. V was cut by 2 bases and J by 3 bases, with 11 bases left in between. Here the CDR3 DNA reads TGTGCCAGCAGTTTAGACTTTGGGGGCTACGAGCAGTACTTC. Its translation is CASSLDFGGYEQYF.

J is TRBJ1-2 and V is TRBV10-3, with 11 bases fitting TRBD1. V was clipped by 2 bases and J by 6 bases; unmatched bases: 5. There are 15 residues in the CDR3. In germline, CDR1 is ENHRY, CDR2 SYGVKD. The CDR3 sequence: CAISEAGTGGDGYTF. CDR3 sequence (DNA): TGTGCCATCAGTGAGGCCGGGACAGGGGGTGATGGCTACACCTTC.

This clone was seen more than once but under ten times. The CDR3, as DNA: TGTGCCAGCAGTCCCACCGGGACAGGAGGAGAAAAACTGTTTTTT. This encodes CASSPTGTGGEKLFF. The chain couples TRBV28 to TRBJ1-4, with 8 bases identical to TRBD1. The V and J ends lost 5 bases and 8 bases, in that order; junction bases with no gene match: 10. The germline V gene has CDR1 MDHEN and CDR2 SYDVKM. The CDR3 contains 15 residues.

J is TRBJ2-3 and V is TRBV10-2; no clear D gene. The CDR3 sequence is 13 residues long. Germline CDR1 is WSHSY and CDR2 is SAAADI. V lost 2 bases, J lost 5 bases, and 8 bases lay in between. In DNA form, the CDR3 reads TGCGCCAGCAGTGAGGGCAGCCGAGATACGCAGTATTTT. This encodes CASSEGSRDTQYF.

This clone showed up just once. The rearrangement links TRBV7-9 to TRBJ1-2; perhaps TRBD1 as D (5 bases). V was cut by 0 bases and J by 0 bases, with 5 bases left in between. Germline assignment: CDR1 SEHNR and CDR2 FQNEAQ (reference sequence). The CDR3 covers 14 residues. The CDR3 DNA sequence: TGTGCCAGCAGCTTAGCGGGGGCTAACTATGGCTACACCTTC. It translates to CASSLAGANYGYTF.